A single sample is the source of the 10 T cell receptor beta chains below, sequenced in a study of cytomegalovirus exposure and HLA in healthy donors. Use of 60 Vbeta and 13 Jbeta primers characterized the PCR. Assay used: immunoSEQ multiplex PCR; TCRdb lists only in-frame clones, some missing. The repertoire holds 150,000 or so clones, with roughly 84% as singletons. Material: PBMCs. All receptors come from a man under 40 in good health and CMV-seronegative.

The chain uses TRBV19 and TRBJ1-5; tentative D call: TRBD1 (5 bases). The CDR3 totals 13 residues. Germline V CDR1 and CDR2: LNHDA, SQIVND (reference sequence). The V end was cut by 6 bases, the J end by 6 bases, with 12 bases between. In DNA, the CDR3 is TGTGCCAGTAGCCCAGGGCTGCGTCAGCCCCAGCATTTT. It encodes CASSPGLRQPQHF. Full variable domain (remainder filled in from reference TRBV19 and TRBJ1-5): DGGITQSPKYLFRKEGQNVTLSCEQNLNHDAMYWYRQDPGQGLRLIYYSQIVNDFQKGDIAEGYSVSREKKESFPLTVTSAQKNPTAFYLCASSPGLRQPQHFGDGTRLSIL.

This chain links TRBV19 with TRBJ2-1, with 9 bases that match TRBD1. J was trimmed by 7 bases and V by 6 bases; bases with no gene match: 10. Germline CDR1 and CDR2: LNHDA and SQIVND (reference sequence). This CDR3 has 15 residues. CDR3 in amino acids: CASSPNRGLGNEQFF. CDR3 DNA sequence: TGTGCCAGTAGCCCCAACAGGGGGCTTGGGAATGAGCAGTTCTTC.

This chain joins TRBV5-4 and TRBJ2-3; 9 bases fit TRBD1. Germline CDR1 reads SGHNT; CDR2 reads YYREEE (reference sequence). The CDR3 consists of 13 residues. The trim removed 7 bases at V and 0 bases at J, leaving 0 bases unmatched. CDR3 amino acids: CASGQGSTDTQYF. CDR3 nucleotides: TGTGCCAGCGGACAGGGGAGCACAGATACGCAGTATTTT.

This rearrangement joins TRBV9 to TRBJ2-5; no clear D gene. Germline V CDR1 and CDR2: SGDLS, YYNGEE. V was clipped by 0 bases and J by 2 bases, with 5 bases between them. This CDR3 region has 13 residues. The CDR3 sequence is CASSVALQETQYF. The CDR3 bases are TGTGCCAGCAGCGTAGCTCTACAAGAGACCCAGTACTTC.

V and J are TRBV7-9 and TRBJ2-5; D might be TRBD1 (6 bases). Trimming took off 4 bases at V and 0 bases at J, with 12 bases between the two ends. There are 15 residues in the CDR3. Germline CDR1 SEHNR, CDR2 FQNEAQ (reference sequence). The CDR3 sequence: CASSSTTGYQETQYF. Here the CDR3 DNA reads TGTGCCAGCAGCTCAACTACAGGGTACCAAGAGACCCAGTACTTC. Full variable domain (missing parts from reference TRBV7-9 and TRBJ2-5): DTGVSQNPRHKITKRGQNVTFRCDPISEHNRLYWYRQTLGQGPEFLTYFQNEAQLEKSRLLSDRFSAERPKGSFSTLEIQRTEQGDSAMYLCASSSTTGYQETQYFGPGTRLLVL.

The V gene is TRBV27, the J gene TRBJ2-1; TRBD2 matches 8 bases. Germline CDR1 is MNHEY and CDR2 is SMNVEV (reference sequence). J gave up 10 bases and V 5 bases, and 13 bases lay outside the gene matches. The CDR3 runs to 15 residues. The CDR3 nucleotides are TGTGCCAGCAGTGAAATTTCCCGACTAGCGAAGGAGCAGTTCTTC. Translation: CASSEISRLAKEQFF.

The chain has TRBV2 and TRBJ2-7; D is undetermined. The V gene's germline CDR1 is SNHLY and CDR2 FYNNEI. The CDR3 is 15 residues long. V dropped 3 bases and J dropped 3 bases, with 15 bases sitting between them. CDR3 protein: CASSDSLRHNYEQYF. CDR3 nucleotide sequence: TGTGCCAGCAGTGATTCTTTGAGACACAACTACGAGCAGTACTTC.

J is TRBJ2-5 and V is TRBV7-6; TRBD1 is a possible D gene (5 bases). The J call may be wrong; the DNA end is better matched by TRBJ2-7. This CDR3 has 14 residues. CDR1 is SGHVS and CDR2 is FNYEAQ in the germline V gene. Here the CDR3 DNA reads TGTGCCAGCAGCTTAGGCAGGGATATTGACGAGCAGTACTTC. This encodes CASSLGRDIDEQYF.

This CDR3 reads CASSQTHSTEQYF. The CDR3 DNA sequence: TGTGCCAGCTCACAAACCCACAGCACCGAGCAGTACTTC. This chain joins TRBV18 and TRBJ2-7; no reliable D call. Germline CDR1 reads KGHSH; CDR2 reads LQKENI. The CDR3 is 13 amino acids. Trimming cost V 4 bases and J 6 bases, with 13 bases left between them.

This clone was picked up one time. The genes are TRBV27 and TRBJ2-7; perhaps TRBD1 as D (6 bases). V shed 5 bases and J shed 4 bases, with 21 bases lying between them. CDR1 and CDR2 from the germline V gene are MNHEY and SMNVEV (reference sequence). This CDR3 contains 16 residues. The CDR3 DNA reads TGTGCCAGCAGTCCCTTGATTCGGACAGCCCCATACGAGCAGTACTTC. Amino acids: CASSPLIRTAPYEQYF.